A single sample is the source of the 5 T cell receptor beta chains below, sequenced in a study of shared clonotypes between healthy human individuals. The method was immunoSEQ multiplex PCR; TCRdb's version includes in-frame clones alone and lacks a portion of them. The sample includes over a million clones, around 95% of them seen just once. Source material: naive CD4+ T cells sorted from blood. As for subset: CD45RA+ positively selected. These receptors all come from a young man in good health.

The rearrangement uses TRBV5-1 and TRBJ2-1; TRBD2 matches at 8 bases. J gave up 7 bases and V 1 base, and 4 bases lay outside the gene matches. The CDR3 consists of 14 residues. Germline V gives CDR1 SGHRS, CDR2 YFSETQ. The CDR3 sequence: CASSLIAGSNEQFF. The CDR3 region has the DNA TGCGCCAGCAGCTTGATAGCGGGATCAAATGAGCAGTTCTTC.

Remarks on this clone: Different DNA sequences within this sample yield the same CDR3. The V call is TRBV19, the J call TRBJ2-5; D is ambiguous. V lost 3 bases and J lost 2, with 4 bases in between. Germline V gene data show CDR1 as LNHDA and CDR2 as SQIVND (reference sequence). The CDR3 loop spans 12 amino acids. CDR3 amino acids: CASSIGQETQYF. DNA of the CDR3: TGTGCCAGTAGTATCGGACAAGAGACCCAGTACTTC.

The chain carries TRBV6-6 and TRBJ1-1, with D maybe TRBD1 (5 bases). The CDR3 length is 11 residues. Germline assignment: CDR1 MNHNY and CDR2 SVGAGI (reference sequence). Trimming took 5 bases from V and 11 from J, leaving 12 bases between them. The CDR3 region is CASSQRDWAFF. CDR3 in DNA: TGTGCCAGCAGTCAAAGGGACTGGGCTTTCTTT.

This chain links TRBV7-8 with TRBJ1-5, with D uncertain. The CDR3 extends over 12 amino acids. CDR1 SGHVS and CDR2 FQNEAQ come from the germline V gene. Trimming removed 5 bases from V and 6 bases from J, with 8 bases in between. The CDR3 nucleotides are TGTGCCAGCAGCCAGCGGGTTCAGCCCCAGCATTTT. It specifies CASSQRVQPQHF.

The rearrangement uses TRBV7-6 and TRBJ2-1; D unclear. Germline V gives CDR1 SGHVS, CDR2 FNYEAQ. V was trimmed by 1 base and J by 0 bases, leaving 13 bases between them. The CDR3 loop spans 17 amino acids. The CDR3 spells CASSLGNSATSYNEQFF. The CDR3 DNA sequence: TGTGCCAGCAGCTTAGGGAACAGCGCTACCTCCTACAATGAGCAGTTCTTC.